Listed below are T cell receptor beta chains from one sample, sequenced in a study of blood T cell repertoires in COVID-19. Here immunoSEQ multiplex PCR was the method, and the copy in TCRdb shows in-frame clones only, minus some. The sample contains under 250,000 clones, around 80% of which appear only once. The sample comprised peripheral blood. These receptors originate from a young woman with acute or convalescent COVID-19. The CDR3 runs from the conserved cysteine through the conserved F or W. The D gene is left open where the match is weak. Clone size is stated in some rows and not others, as once, few, many or a class when expanded.

V	size	D	J	CDR3	DNA
TRBV5-5	NA	TRBD1	TRBJ1-6	CASSFTGAESALHF	TGTGCCAGCAGCTTCACAGGGGCCGAATCAGCCCTCCACTTT
TRBV6-5	NA	TRBD1	TRBJ1-1	CASSYDRGTEAFF	TGTGCCAGCAGTTACGACAGGGGAACTGAAGCTTTCTTT
TRBV19	NA	NA	TRBJ1-2	CASSLSLGGTYGYTF	TGTGCCAGTAGCCTCTCTCTCGGGGGGACCTATGGCTACACCTTC
TRBV6-5	once	TRBD2	TRBJ2-1	CASSYRTSGYNEQFF	TGTGCCAGCAGTTACCGGACTAGCGGATACAATGAGCAGTTCTTC
TRBV11-2	many	TRBD2	TRBJ2-7	CASTRDYRYEQYF	TGTGCCAGCACCCGGGACTATCGATACGAGCAGTACTTC
TRBV7-2	NA	TRBD1	TRBJ1-2	CASSAARGRDGYTF	TGTGCCAGCAGCGCCGCCAGGGGGCGTGATGGCTACACCTTC
TRBV4-3	NA	NA	TRBJ2-1	CASSQDRATYNEQFF	TGCGCCAGCAGCCAAGACAGGGCAACCTACAATGAGCAGTTCTTC
TRBV30	NA	NA	TRBJ2-1	CAWSEDSYNEQFF	TGTGCCTGGAGTGAGGACAGTTACAATGAGCAGTTCTTC
TRBV6-5	NA	NA	TRBJ2-3	CASSSVTSDTQYF	TGTGCCAGCAGTTCCGTAACATCAGATACGCAGTATTTT
TRBV27	NA	NA	TRBJ2-1	CASSLFLEEGNEQFF	TGTGCCAGCAGTTTATTCTTAGAGGAGGGTAATGAGCAGTTCTTC
TRBV10-1	NA	NA	TRBJ2-6	CASSEGRRAGANVLTF	TGCGCCAGCAGTGAGGGCCGCCGGGCTGGGGCCAACGTCCTGACTTTC
TRBV3-1/TRBV3-2	NA	TRBD1	TRBJ2-1	CASSLGQGAYNEQFF	TGTGCCAGCAGCCTCGGACAGGGGGCCTACAATGAGCAGTTCTTC
TRBV15	NA	TRBD1	TRBJ1-1	CATSDRGVWGPEAFF	TGTGCCACCAGCGACAGGGGAGTTTGGGGCCCTGAAGCTTTCTTT
TRBV28	NA	TRBD1	TRBJ1-5	CASNLGQGRQHF	TGTGCCAGCAACCTTGGACAGGGGCGACAGCATTTT
TRBV4-3	NA	NA	TRBJ2-7	CASSPGSGFYEQYF	TGCGCCAGCAGCCCAGGGTCGGGTTTTTACGAGCAGTACTTC
TRBV3-1/TRBV3-2	NA	NA	TRBJ2-5	CASSLAGSKTQYF	TGTGCCAGCAGCCTTGCGGGGTCAAAGACCCAGTACTTC
TRBV7-2	NA	TRBD2	TRBJ2-1	CASSWGLVVSNEQFF	TGTGCCAGCAGCTGGGGACTAGTAGTGAGCAATGAGCAGTTCTTC
TRBV5-5	NA	TRBD1	TRBJ1-2	CASSLQGPYGYTF	TGTGCCAGCAGCCTACAGGGGCCTTATGGCTACACCTTC
TRBV27	NA	NA	TRBJ1-1	CASSKAGGGNTEAFF	TGTGCCAGCAGTAAGGCCGGGGGGGGGAACACTGAAGCTTTCTTT
TRBV19	few	NA	TRBJ1-2	CATPSNGGKGYTF	TGTGCCACCCCCTCCAACGGCGGGAAAGGCTACACCTTC
TRBV4-3	NA	TRBD2	TRBJ2-7	CASSQTTAGLSYEQYF	TGCGCCAGCAGCCAGACCACAGCGGGGCTATCCTACGAGCAGTACTTC
TRBV6-1	NA	NA	TRBJ1-2	CASTEARDTLPIVPYGYTF	TGTGCCAGCACCGAAGCCCGGGACACCCTCCCTATAGTGCCCTATGGCTACACCTTC
TRBV2	NA	NA	TRBJ2-7	CASTGSNEQYF	TGTGCCAGCACAGGGTCGAACGAGCAGTACTTC
TRBV7-9	once	TRBD1	TRBJ2-3	CASSHNRGSGTDTQYF	TGTGCCAGCAGTCATAACAGGGGCAGTGGCACAGATACGCAGTATTTT
TRBV6-5	NA	TRBD1	TRBJ1-4	CASSLRQGHEKLFF	TGTGCCAGCAGTCTACGACAGGGGCATGAAAAACTGTTTTTT
TRBV7-3	once	TRBD1	TRBJ2-1	CASSLMTGVGEKKFF	TGTGCCAGCAGCTTAATGACAGGGGTGGGGGAGAAAAAGTTCTTC
TRBV7-8	NA	TRBD1	TRBJ1-1	CASSLETGGTEAFF	TGTGCCAGCAGCCTTGAGACAGGGGGCACTGAAGCTTTCTTT
TRBV30	NA	NA	TRBJ1-3	CAWDRLSSGNTIYF	TGTGCCTGGGACAGGCTGAGCTCTGGAAACACCATATATTTT
TRBV13	NA	NA	TRBJ2-5	CASSPTRGGQETQYF	TGTGCCAGCAGCCCTACCCGCGGCGGACAAGAGACCCAGTACTTC
TRBV13	NA	TRBD1	TRBJ1-6	CASSPGTGISPLHF	TGTGCCAGCAGCCCCGGGACAGGTATCTCGCCCCTCCACTTT
TRBV4-3	NA	TRBD1	TRBJ2-1	CASSQEPGQGGNEQFF	TGCGCCAGCAGCCAGGAACCGGGACAGGGGGGGAATGAGCAGTTCTTC
TRBV7-2	NA	NA	TRBJ1-4	CASSVDRTANEKLFF	TGTGCCAGCAGCGTAGACAGGACGGCTAATGAAAAACTGTTTTTT
TRBV2	NA	NA	TRBJ2-5	CASAKVGRGETQYF	TGTGCCAGCGCGAAAGTAGGGAGGGGGGAGACCCAGTACTTC
TRBV3-1/TRBV3-2	NA	TRBD2	TRBJ2-3	CASSEWGLAGGRSTDTQYF	TGTGCCAGCAGCGAATGGGGACTAGCGGGAGGAAGGAGCACAGATACGCAGTATTTT
TRBV15	NA	TRBD1	TRBJ1-1	CATSRVGGTKLNTEAFF	TGTGCCACCAGCAGAGTAGGGGGCACAAAGTTAAACACTGAAGCTTTCTTT
TRBV6-5	NA	NA	TRBJ1-2	CAASSTSGSFNYGYTF	TGTGCCGCCAGTTCAACGAGCGGATCCTTTAACTATGGCTACACCTTC
TRBV7-8	NA	TRBD2	TRBJ2-3	CASIPGLRNGDTQYF	TGTGCCAGCATCCCGGGACTAAGGAATGGAGATACGCAGTATTTT
TRBV19	few	TRBD1	TRBJ1-5	CASSIGTGGMVQHF	TGTGCCAGTAGTATAGGGACAGGGGGAATGGTCCAGCATTTT
TRBV27	NA	TRBD2	TRBJ2-3	CASSPMGSGSGTDTQYF	TGTGCCAGCAGTCCCATGGGTAGCGGGAGTGGCACAGATACGCAGTATTTT
TRBV25-1	NA	NA	TRBJ1-6	CASSEQNSLAPLHF	TGTGCCAGCAGCGAACAAAACTCCCTAGCACCCCTCCACTTT
TRBV24-1	NA	NA	TRBJ2-1	CATSDPRGSDEQFF	TGTGCCACCAGTGATCCCCGAGGTTCCGATGAGCAGTTCTTC